The clone carrying this T cell receptor beta chain came up once. The antigen remains undetermined. This CDR3 contains 17 residues. CDR1 and CDR2 from the germline V gene are LNHDA and SQIVND (reference sequence). The V gene lost 5 bases and the J gene lost 2 bases, with 19 bases spanning the gap. This specimen comes from a study of cytomegalovirus exposure and HLA in healthy donors. Study-level results: It was in a later analysis that TCR association rates were seen to vary by HLA locus, highest for DRB1 and lowest for HLA-C. Researchers catalogued approximately 170 TCR beta chains as cytomegalovirus-associated.

PCR amplification relied on 60 Vbeta primers (plus 13 Jbeta primers). TCRdb's table, derived via immunoSEQ multiplex PCR, lists solely in-frame clones and lacks some. The table has some 110,000 clones, around 80% seen once. The rearrangement joins TRBV19 to TRBJ1-3; D not resolved. Sequenced input: PBMCs. This sequence originates from a woman aged 60 to 75 in good health and CMV-seropositive. The CDR3, as DNA: TGTGCCAGTAGTCCCTATCTACTCTCGAAGACTGGAAACACCATATATTTT. Protein sequence: CASSPYLLSKTGNTIYF.